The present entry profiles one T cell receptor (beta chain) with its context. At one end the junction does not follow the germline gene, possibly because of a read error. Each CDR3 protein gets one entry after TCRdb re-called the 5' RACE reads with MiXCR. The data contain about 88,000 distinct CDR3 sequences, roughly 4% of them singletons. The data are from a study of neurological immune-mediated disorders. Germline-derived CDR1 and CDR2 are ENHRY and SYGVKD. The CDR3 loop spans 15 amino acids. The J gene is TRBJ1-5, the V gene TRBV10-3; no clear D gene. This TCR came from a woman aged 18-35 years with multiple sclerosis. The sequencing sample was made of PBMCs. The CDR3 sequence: CAISDGQVLGKTQNF. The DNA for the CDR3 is TGTGCCATCAGTGATGGGCAGGTGCTAGGTAAGACCCAGAATTTT.